This T cell receptor beta chain is from a study of T cells after yellow fever vaccination. This clonotype was counted between two and nine times. From the 5' RACE reads, TCRdb called clonotypes with MiXCR, one entry per CDR3 protein. This table holds hundreds of thousands of distinct CDR3 sequences, over 5% found once. Germline V gene data show CDR1 as SQVTM and CDR2 as ANQGSEA. The CDR3 is 16 amino acids. V dropped 3 bases and J dropped 5 bases, with 20 bases sitting between them. The V call is TRBV29-1, the J call TRBJ2-1, with a tentative D call TRBD1 (5 bases). The sequence derives from a man aged 30 to 39 who received the YFV17D yellow fever vaccine. The sequencing here drew on PBMCs, taken 5 days after the yellow fever booster vaccination. The CDR3 spells CSVDRETNLIHNEQFF. The CDR3 DNA follows: TGCAGCGTTGACAGGGAAACTAATCTAATACACAATGAGCAGTTCTTC.